The present T cell receptor beta chain was sequenced within a study of blood T cell repertoires in COVID-19. On the study more broadly: Spain, Italy and the United States supplied samples that represented acute and convalescent COVID-19.

This clone was observed a handful of times. How the authors handled the data: The authors estimated nucleated cell counts from reference gene primer amplification. Clones were sequenced by immunoSEQ multiplex PCR, and TCRdb holds only the in-frame ones, with some missing. V, J and clone size were drawn from that table, and D and trimming were deduced from the DNA. The repertoire holds roughly 150,000 clones, with approximately 78% as singletons. Germline CDR1 SGDLS, CDR2 YYNGEE. The CDR3 length is 14 residues. Trimming at V came to 3 bases and at J to 8 bases, leaving 4 bases not matched to a gene. The chain links TRBV9 to TRBJ2-2, with TRBD2 matching 10 bases. This receptor was obtained from a woman older than 75 with acute or convalescent COVID-19. The specimen was peripheral blood. CDR3 DNA sequence: TGTGCCAGCAGCGGTGGACTAGCGGAGGGGGAGCTGTTTTTT. Translating it yields CASSGGLAEGELFF.